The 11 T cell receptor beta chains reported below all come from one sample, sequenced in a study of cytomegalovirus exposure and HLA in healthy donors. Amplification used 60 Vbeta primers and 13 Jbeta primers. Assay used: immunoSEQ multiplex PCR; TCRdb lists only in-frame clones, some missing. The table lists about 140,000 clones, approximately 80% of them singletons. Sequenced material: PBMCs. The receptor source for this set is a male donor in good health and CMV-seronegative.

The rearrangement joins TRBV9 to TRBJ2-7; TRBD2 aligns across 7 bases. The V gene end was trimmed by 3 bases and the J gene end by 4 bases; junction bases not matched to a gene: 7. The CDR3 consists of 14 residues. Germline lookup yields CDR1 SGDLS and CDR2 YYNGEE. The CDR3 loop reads CASSGGEGRYEQYF. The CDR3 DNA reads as TGTGCCAGCAGCGGGGGGGAGGGGAGGTACGAGCAGTACTTC.

In DNA form, the CDR3 reads TGTGCCAGCAGCTACGGACAGGGCTTGGGGGATACGCAGTATTTT. The encoded protein is CASSYGQGLGDTQYF. The chain couples TRBV5-4 to TRBJ2-3, with 8 bases lining up with TRBD1. J gave up 6 bases and V 3 bases, and 9 bases lay outside the gene matches. CDR3 size: 15 residues. The germline V gene has CDR1 SGHNT and CDR2 YYREEE (reference sequence).

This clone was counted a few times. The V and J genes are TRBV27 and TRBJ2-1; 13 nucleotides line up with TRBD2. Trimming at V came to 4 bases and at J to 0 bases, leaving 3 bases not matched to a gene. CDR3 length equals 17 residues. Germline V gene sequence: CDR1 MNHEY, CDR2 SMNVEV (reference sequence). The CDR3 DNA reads TGTGCCAGCAGTTCACTAGCGGGGGGGGTCTCCTACAATGAGCAGTTCTTC. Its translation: CASSSLAGGVSYNEQFF.

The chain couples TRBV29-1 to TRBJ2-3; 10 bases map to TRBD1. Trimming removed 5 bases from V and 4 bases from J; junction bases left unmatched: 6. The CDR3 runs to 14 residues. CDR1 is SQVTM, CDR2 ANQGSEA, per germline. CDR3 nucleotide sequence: TGCAGCGTTTCGGACAGGGGGTTGGCAGATACGCAGTATTTT. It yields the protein CSVSDRGLADTQYF.

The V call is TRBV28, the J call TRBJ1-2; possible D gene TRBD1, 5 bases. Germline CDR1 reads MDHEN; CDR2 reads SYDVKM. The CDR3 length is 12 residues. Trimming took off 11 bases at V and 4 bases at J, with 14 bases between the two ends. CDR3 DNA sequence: TGTGCCGTCCCAGGGAGGACCTATGGCTACACCTTC. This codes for CAVPGRTYGYTF.

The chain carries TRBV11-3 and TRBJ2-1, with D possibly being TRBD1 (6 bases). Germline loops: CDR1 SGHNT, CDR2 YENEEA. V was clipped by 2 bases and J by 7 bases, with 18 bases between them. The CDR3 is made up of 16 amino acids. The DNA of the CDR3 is TGTGCCAGCAGCTTAAGCGGACAGTCGACGGGAAATGAGCAGTTCTTC. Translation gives CASSLSGQSTGNEQFF.

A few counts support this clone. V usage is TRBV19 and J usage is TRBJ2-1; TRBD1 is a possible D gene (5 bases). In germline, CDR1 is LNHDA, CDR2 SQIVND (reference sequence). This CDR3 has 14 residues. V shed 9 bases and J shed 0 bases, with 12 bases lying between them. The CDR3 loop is CASSDSFSYNEQFF. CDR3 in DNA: TGTGCCAGCAGTGACAGTTTCTCCTACAATGAGCAGTTCTTC.

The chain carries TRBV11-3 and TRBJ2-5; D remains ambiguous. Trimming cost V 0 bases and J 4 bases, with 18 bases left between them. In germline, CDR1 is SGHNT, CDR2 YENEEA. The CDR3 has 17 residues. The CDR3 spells CASSLDDRPARLETQYF. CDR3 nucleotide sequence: TGTGCCAGCAGCTTAGATGACCGTCCAGCCAGGTTAGAGACCCAGTACTTC.

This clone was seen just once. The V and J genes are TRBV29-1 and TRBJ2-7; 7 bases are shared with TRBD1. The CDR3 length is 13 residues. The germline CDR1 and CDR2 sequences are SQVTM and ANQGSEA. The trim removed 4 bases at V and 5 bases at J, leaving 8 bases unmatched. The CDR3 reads CSVVEITGDEQYF. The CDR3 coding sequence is TGCAGCGTTGTTGAAATCACAGGGGACGAGCAGTACTTC.

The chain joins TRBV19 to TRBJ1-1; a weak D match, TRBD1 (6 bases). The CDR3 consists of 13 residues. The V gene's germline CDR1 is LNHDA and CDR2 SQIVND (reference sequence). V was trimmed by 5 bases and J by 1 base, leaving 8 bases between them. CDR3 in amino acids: CASSQDRNTEAFF. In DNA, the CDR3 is TGTGCCAGTAGTCAGGACAGGAACACTGAAGCTTTCTTT.

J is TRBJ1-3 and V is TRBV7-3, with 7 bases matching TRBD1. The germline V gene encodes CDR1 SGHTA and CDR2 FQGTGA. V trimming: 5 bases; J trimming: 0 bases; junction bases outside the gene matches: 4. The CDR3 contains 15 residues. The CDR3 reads CASSRQGNSGNTIYF. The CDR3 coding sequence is TGTGCCAGCAGCCGACAGGGAAACTCTGGAAACACCATATATTTT.